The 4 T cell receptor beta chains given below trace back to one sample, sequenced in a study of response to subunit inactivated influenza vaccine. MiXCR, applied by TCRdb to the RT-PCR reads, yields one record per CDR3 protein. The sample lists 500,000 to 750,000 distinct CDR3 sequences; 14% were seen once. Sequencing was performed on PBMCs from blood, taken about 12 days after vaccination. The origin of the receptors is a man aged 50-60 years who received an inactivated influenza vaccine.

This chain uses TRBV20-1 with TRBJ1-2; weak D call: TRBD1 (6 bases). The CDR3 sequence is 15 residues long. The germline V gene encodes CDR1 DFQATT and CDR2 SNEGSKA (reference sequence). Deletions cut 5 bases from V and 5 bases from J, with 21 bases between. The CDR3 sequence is CSAPNGGERFYGYTF. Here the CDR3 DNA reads TGCAGTGCTCCAAATGGGGGCGAGAGGTTTTATGGCTACACCTTC.

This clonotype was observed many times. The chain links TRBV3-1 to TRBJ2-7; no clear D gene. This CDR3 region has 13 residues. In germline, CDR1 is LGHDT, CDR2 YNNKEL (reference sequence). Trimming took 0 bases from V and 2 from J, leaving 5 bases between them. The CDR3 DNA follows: TGTGCCAGCAGCCAAGATCGGCCCTACGAGCAGTACTTC. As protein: CASSQDRPYEQYF.

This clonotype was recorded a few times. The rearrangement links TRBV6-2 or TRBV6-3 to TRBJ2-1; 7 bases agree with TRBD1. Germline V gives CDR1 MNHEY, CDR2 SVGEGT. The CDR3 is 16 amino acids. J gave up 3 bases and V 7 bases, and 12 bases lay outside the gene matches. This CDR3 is CASNSIRGIVYNEQFF. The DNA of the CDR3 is TGTGCCAGCAATTCAATCAGGGGGATCGTCTACAATGAGCAGTTCTTC.

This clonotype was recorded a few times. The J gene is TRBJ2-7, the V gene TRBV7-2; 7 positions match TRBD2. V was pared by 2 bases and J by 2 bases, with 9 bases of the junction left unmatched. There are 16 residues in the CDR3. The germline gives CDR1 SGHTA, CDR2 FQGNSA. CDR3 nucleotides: TGTGCCAGCAGCTTAAGGGGAGGGAGCGGAACCTACGAGCAGTACTTC. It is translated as CASSLRGGSGTYEQYF.